The 22 T cell receptor beta chains below were found in one sample sequenced in a study of blood T cell repertoires in COVID-19. Repertoires were generated with immunoSEQ multiplex PCR, while TCRdb's copy carries only in-frame clones and drops some. Seen here are around 180,000 clones, over 75% observed once, and the top ten hold about 6.8%. The sample taken for sequencing was peripheral blood. The receptors stem from a man in his 70s with active or convalescent COVID-19.

A few counts support this clone. The chain is built from TRBV11-2 and TRBJ1-1; TRBD1 aligns across 8 bases. V lost 3 bases to trimming and J lost 8 bases; unmatched junction nucleotides: 5. The CDR3 is 13 residues long. Germline loops: CDR1 SGHAT, CDR2 FQNNGV. CDR3 DNA sequence: TGTGCCAGCAGCTTTACAGACAGGGGCGAAGCTTTCTTT. Translation: CASSFTDRGEAFF.

This clone was recorded once. In nucleotides, the CDR3 is TGTGCCAGCAGCCCCCCCGAGGGAAGTGAGACCCAGTACTTC. This encodes CASSPPEGSETQYF. The V and J genes are TRBV7-6 and TRBJ2-5; D perhaps matches TRBD2 (5 bases). The germline gives CDR1 SGHVS, CDR2 FNYEAQ. The CDR3 sequence is 14 residues long. V lost 5 bases and J lost 5, with 15 bases in between.

The rearrangement links TRBV7-8 to TRBJ2-2, with TRBD2 matching 7 bases. The CDR3 runs to 17 residues. The germline gives CDR1 SGHVS, CDR2 FQNEAQ. V dropped 1 base and J dropped 3; count of bases not matched to a gene: 8. The CDR3, as DNA: TGTGCCAGCAGCTTAGTGCGGGAGCAAACTTACACCGGGGAGCTGTTTTTT. It yields the protein CASSLVREQTYTGELFF.

This rearrangement joins TRBV21-1 to TRBJ2-5; TRBD2, the D gene given by the table, was not confirmed from the DNA. TRBV21-1 is a pseudogene segment. There are 15 residues in the CDR3. CDR3 sequence: CASTSTSGGEETQYF. In DNA, the CDR3 is TGTGCCAGCACCTCGACTAGCGGGGGGGAAGAGACCCAGTACTTC.

The chain couples TRBV2 to TRBJ2-3; 9 bases align to TRBD1. With V trimmed by 10 bases and J by 4 bases, 6 bases remained unmatched. The CDR3 totals 13 residues. Germline-derived CDR1 and CDR2 are SNHLY and FYNNEI. The CDR3 here is CANSGTGSDTQYF. The CDR3 nucleotides read TGTGCCAACTCTGGGACAGGGTCAGATACGCAGTATTTT.

The V and J genes are TRBV30 and TRBJ1-1; possibly TRBD1 for D (6 bases). The CDR3 runs to 14 residues. Germline CDR1 is GTSNPN and CDR2 is SVGIG (reference sequence). The V end lost 2 bases, the J end lost 14 bases, and 24 bases lay between the germline ends. CDR3 amino acids: CAWSKESGGLSQFF. In DNA form, the CDR3 reads TGTGCCTGGAGTAAGGAGTCGGGGGGCCTCAGCCAGTTCTTT.

This chain connects TRBV5-6 to TRBJ2-1, with 7 nucleotides matching TRBD1. The junction had 7 bases not matched to a gene; V was cut back by 0 bases and J by 4 bases. Germline loops: CDR1 SGHDT, CDR2 YYEEEE. There are 16 residues in the CDR3. In DNA, the CDR3 is TGTGCCAGCAGCTTGGCCGGCAGGGGGTGGTACAATGAGCAGTTCTTC. Protein sequence: CASSLAGRGWYNEQFF.

The chain links TRBV6-2 or TRBV6-3 to TRBJ1-5; 7 positions match TRBD1. With V trimmed by 4 bases and J by 5 bases, 5 bases remained unmatched. This CDR3 contains 14 residues. Germline CDR1 and CDR2: MNHEY and SVGEGT. CDR3 sequence (DNA): TGTGCCAGCAGTTCCAAACAGGGGTATCAGCCCCAGCATTTT. Residues: CASSSKQGYQPQHF.

The rearrangement links TRBV5-6 to TRBJ1-4, with a possible D match to TRBD1 (6 bases). The CDR3 contains 15 residues. Trimming removed 0 bases at V and 2 bases at J, with 8 bases between. CDR1 is SGHDT and CDR2 is YYEEEE in the germline V gene. The CDR3 DNA reads TGTGCCAGCAGCTTGGTGGGGGCGACTAATGAAAAACTGTTTTTT. It yields the protein CASSLVGATNEKLFF.

This sequence joins TRBV30 and TRBJ1-5; 8 nucleotides align to TRBD1. Germline assignment: CDR1 GTSNPN and CDR2 SVGIG (reference sequence). V shed 4 bases, J shed 7 bases, and the junction held 9 bases outside the gene matches. This CDR3 comprises 14 residues. The CDR3 DNA is TGTGCCTGGACCGGGACAGGAAGTTTCCAGCCCCAGCATTTT. Translating it yields CAWTGTGSFQPQHF.

This clone has only one observation. The rearrangement joins TRBV4-2 to TRBJ2-1; 7 bases are shared with TRBD2. The CDR3 loop spans 19 amino acids. Germline trimming cut 0 bases from V and 0 bases from J; bases unmatched to any gene: 11. Germline CDR1 and CDR2: LGHNA and YNFKEQ. CDR3 protein: CASSQDSGKRGRSYNEQFF. The CDR3 DNA is TGTGCCAGCAGCCAAGATTCGGGAAAGCGGGGACGCTCCTACAATGAGCAGTTCTTC.

This clone came up a few times. The genes are TRBV30 and TRBJ1-1; no definite D call. Deletions cut 1 base from V and 5 bases from J, with 8 bases between. Germline loops: CDR1 GTSNPN, CDR2 SVGIG (reference sequence). The CDR3 covers 12 residues. CDR3 bases: TGTGCCTGGAGTGGAGTGCGGACTGAAGCTTTCTTT. Translation: CAWSGVRTEAFF.

V is TRBV2 and J is TRBJ1-3; 8 nucleotides match TRBD1. Germline trimming cut 6 bases from V and 6 bases from J; bases unmatched to any gene: 16. The CDR3 has 17 amino acids. Germline CDR1 SNHLY, CDR2 FYNNEI. The CDR3, as DNA: TGTGCCAGCAGCCCGCGAAGTAGGGTGGACAGGGAAAACACCATATATTTT. It encodes CASSPRSRVDRENTIYF.

This clone came up a few times. The CDR3 is CASSQDASGTSYEQYF. The CDR3 DNA reads as TGTGCCAGCAGCCAAGACGCCAGCGGGACCTCCTACGAGCAGTACTTC. V gene TRBV3-1 (or the pseudogene TRBV3-2) combines with J gene TRBJ2-7; 7 nucleotides match TRBD2. The germline gives CDR1 LGHDT, CDR2 YNNKEL (reference sequence). The CDR3 is made up of 16 amino acids. The ends lost 0 bases at V and 0 bases at J; junction bases unmatched: 5.

This rearrangement joins TRBV13 to TRBJ1-1; 10 nucleotides match TRBD1. CDR1 and CDR2 (germline): PRHDT, FYEKMQ (reference sequence). The CDR3 consists of 14 residues. The junction had 0 bases not matched to a gene; V was cut back by 0 bases and J by 5 bases. The CDR3, as DNA: TGTGCCAGCAGCTTAGGGGGACAGGGGACTGAAGCTTTCTTT. Protein: CASSLGGQGTEAFF.

The V call is TRBV5-1, the J call TRBJ2-3; TRBD2 matches 11 bases. Germline loops: CDR1 SGHRS, CDR2 YFSETQ. CDR3 length: 15 residues. Losses at the gene ends were 4 bases for V and 3 bases for J; bases not matched to a gene: 4. The CDR3 DNA is TGCGCCAGCAGCATAGCGGGGGGGACTACAGATACGCAGTATTTT. Translating it yields CASSIAGGTTDTQYF.

The chain joins TRBV7-9 to TRBJ1-6; a weak D match, TRBD1 (5 bases). The CDR3 sequence is 14 residues long. Germline lookup yields CDR1 SEHNR and CDR2 FQNEAQ (reference sequence). V lost 7 bases to trimming and J lost 6 bases, with 13 bases between them. The CDR3 DNA reads as TGTGCCAGCACCTGGGAGGGGTTTAATTCACCCCTCCACTTT. Protein product: CASTWEGFNSPLHF. Complete variable domain (other parts from reference TRBV7-9 and TRBJ1-6): DTGVSQNPRHKITKRGQNVTFRCDPISEHNRLYWYRQTLGQGPEFLTYFQNEAQLEKSRLLSDRFSAERPKGSFSTLEIQRTEQGDSAMYLCASTWEGFNSPLHFGNGTRLTVT.

The chain couples TRBV2 to TRBJ2-7, with D possibly matching TRBD1 (6 bases). V was cut by 8 bases and J by 2 bases, with 19 bases left in between. This CDR3 has 15 residues. Per germline, CDR1 SNHLY and CDR2 FYNNEI. The CDR3 is CASGEFPGQTYEQYF. The CDR3, as DNA: TGTGCCAGCGGCGAGTTTCCGGGACAAACCTACGAGCAGTACTTC.

CDR3 in DNA: TGTGCCAGCAGCGACTCGGGGGGGAGGCAGTTCTTC. It yields the protein CASSDSGGRQFF. The rearrangement uses TRBV5-6 and TRBJ2-1; 8 nucleotides line up with TRBD2. The CDR3 consists of 12 residues. The germline V gene has CDR1 SGHDT and CDR2 YYEEEE. The trim removed 4 bases at V and 12 bases at J, leaving 6 bases unmatched.

This clone was recorded a few times. V gene TRBV18 combines with J gene TRBJ2-7; 8 positions match TRBD2. The CDR3 runs 15 residues. Germline loops: CDR1 KGHSH, CDR2 LQKENI. The trim removed 1 base at V and 3 bases at J, leaving 5 bases unmatched. CDR3 bases: TGTGCCAGCTCACCACGGGGTAGCGGGAACTACGAGCAGTACTTC. Protein: CASSPRGSGNYEQYF.

This rearrangement joins TRBV7-2 to TRBJ2-5, with D maybe TRBD2 (5 bases). The ends were cut back, 5 bases at V and 5 bases at J, with 12 bases in the middle. Germline-derived CDR1 and CDR2 are SGHTA and FQGNSA. This CDR3 comprises 13 residues. This CDR3 reads CASSRGLAETQYF. CDR3 coding DNA: TGTGCCAGCAGCAGAGGACTCGCGGAGACCCAGTACTTC. The entire variable domain, with the rest obtained from reference TRBV7-2 and TRBJ2-5, is as follows: GAGVSQSPSNKVTEKGKDVELRCDPISGHTALYWYRQSLGQGLEFLIYFQGNSAPDKSGLPSDRFSAERTGGSVSTLTIQRTQQEDSAVYLCASSRGLAETQYFGPGTRLLVL.

The rearrangement uses TRBV3-1 (or the pseudogene TRBV3-2) and TRBJ1-6; TRBD1 might be the D (6 bases). The CDR3 totals 17 residues. The ends were cut back, 4 bases at V and 3 bases at J, with 16 bases in the middle. Germline values: CDR1 LGHDT, CDR2 YNNKEL (reference sequence). CDR3 bases: TGTGCCAGCAGCCGAGCGGGGGCAGGGAACTATAATTCACCCCTCCACTTT. Translating gives CASSRAGAGNYNSPLHF.